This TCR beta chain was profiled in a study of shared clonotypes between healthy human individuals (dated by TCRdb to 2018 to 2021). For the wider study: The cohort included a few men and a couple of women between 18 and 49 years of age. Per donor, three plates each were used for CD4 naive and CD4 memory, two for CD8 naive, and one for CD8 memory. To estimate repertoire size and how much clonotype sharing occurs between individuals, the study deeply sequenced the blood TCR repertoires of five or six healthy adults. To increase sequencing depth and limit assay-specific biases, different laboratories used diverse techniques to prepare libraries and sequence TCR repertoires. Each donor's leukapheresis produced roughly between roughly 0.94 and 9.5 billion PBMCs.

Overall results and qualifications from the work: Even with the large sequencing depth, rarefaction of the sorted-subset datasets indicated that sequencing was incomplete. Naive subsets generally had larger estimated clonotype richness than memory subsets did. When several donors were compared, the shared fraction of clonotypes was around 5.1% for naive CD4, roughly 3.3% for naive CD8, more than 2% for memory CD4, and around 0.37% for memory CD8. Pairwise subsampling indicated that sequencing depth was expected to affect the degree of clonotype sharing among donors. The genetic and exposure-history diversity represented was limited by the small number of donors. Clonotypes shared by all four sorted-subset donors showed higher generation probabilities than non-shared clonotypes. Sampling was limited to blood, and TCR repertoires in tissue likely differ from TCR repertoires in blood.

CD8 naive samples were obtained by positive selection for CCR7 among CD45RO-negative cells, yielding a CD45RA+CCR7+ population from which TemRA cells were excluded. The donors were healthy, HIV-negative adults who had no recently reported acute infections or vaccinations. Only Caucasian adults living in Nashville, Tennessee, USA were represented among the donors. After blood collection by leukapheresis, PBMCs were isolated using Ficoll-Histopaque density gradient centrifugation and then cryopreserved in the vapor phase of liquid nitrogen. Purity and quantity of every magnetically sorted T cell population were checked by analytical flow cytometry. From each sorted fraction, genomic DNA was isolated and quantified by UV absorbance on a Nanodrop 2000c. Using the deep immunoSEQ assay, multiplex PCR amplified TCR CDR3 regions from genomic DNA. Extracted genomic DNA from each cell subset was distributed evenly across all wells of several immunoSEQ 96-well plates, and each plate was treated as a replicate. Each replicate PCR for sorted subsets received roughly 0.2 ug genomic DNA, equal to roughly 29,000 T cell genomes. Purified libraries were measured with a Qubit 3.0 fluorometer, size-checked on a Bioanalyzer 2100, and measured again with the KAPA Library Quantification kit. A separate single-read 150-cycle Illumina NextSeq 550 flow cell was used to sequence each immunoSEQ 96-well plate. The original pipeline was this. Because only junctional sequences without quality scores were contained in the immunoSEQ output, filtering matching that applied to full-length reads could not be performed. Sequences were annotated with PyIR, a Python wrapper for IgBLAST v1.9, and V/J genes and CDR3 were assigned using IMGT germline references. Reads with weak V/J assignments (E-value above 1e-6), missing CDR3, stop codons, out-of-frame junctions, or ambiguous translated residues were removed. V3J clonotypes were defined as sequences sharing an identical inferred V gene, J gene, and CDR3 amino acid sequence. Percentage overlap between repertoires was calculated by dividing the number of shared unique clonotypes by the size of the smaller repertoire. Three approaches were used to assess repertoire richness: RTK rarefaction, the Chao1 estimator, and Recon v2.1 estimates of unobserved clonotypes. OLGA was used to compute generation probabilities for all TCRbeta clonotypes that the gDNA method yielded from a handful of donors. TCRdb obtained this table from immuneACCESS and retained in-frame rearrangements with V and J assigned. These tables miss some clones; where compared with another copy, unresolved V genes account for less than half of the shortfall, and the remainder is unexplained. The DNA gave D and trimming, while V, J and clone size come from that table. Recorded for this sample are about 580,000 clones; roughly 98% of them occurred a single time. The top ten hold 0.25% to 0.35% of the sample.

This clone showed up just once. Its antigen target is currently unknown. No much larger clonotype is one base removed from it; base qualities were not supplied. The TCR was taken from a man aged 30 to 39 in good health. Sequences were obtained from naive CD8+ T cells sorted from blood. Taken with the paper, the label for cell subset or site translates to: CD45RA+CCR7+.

The CDR3 in this case is CASQGGLNTEAFF. The DNA is TGTGCCAGCCAAGGGGGCTTGAACACTGAAGCTTTCTTT. The chain uses TRBV27 and TRBJ1-1, and TRBD1 aligns with 7 junction nucleotides. V is trimmed back by 8 bases and J by 0 bases, and the junction contains 3 bases that no gene match accounts for. From a lookup of the germline V gene (reference sequence), CDR1 and CDR2 are MNHEY and SMNVEV. From its cysteine to its phenylalanine, the CDR3 spans 13 amino acids. The CDR3 DNA has 39 bases and is translated from base 1.